This T cell receptor (beta chain) was sequenced during a study of control samples from healthy donors and cancer patients. V was trimmed by 1 base and J by 7 bases, leaving 13 bases between them. Germline CDR1 reads KGHSH; CDR2 reads LQKENI. This CDR3 spans 15 amino acids. The repertoire was sequenced with immunoSEQ multiplex PCR; TCRdb's copy has only in-frame clones and lacks some. Of roughly 130,000 clones in the sample, approximately 90% were seen once. The receptor was isolated from a man aged 18-30 years in good health. The rearrangement uses TRBV18 and TRBJ1-4; maybe TRBD1 (5 bases). Sequencing was carried out using blood. In DNA form, the CDR3 reads TGTGCCAGCTCACCACTTGACAGCCGCGGTGAAAAACTGTTTTTT. The encoded protein is CASSPLDSRGEKLFF.